The entry below describes one T cell receptor beta chain. Sequenced by immunoSEQ multiplex PCR; TCRdb stores in-frame clones only, minus some. In the table there are about 240,000 clones, 70% to 75% of which are singletons. The sample belongs to a study of blood T cell repertoires in COVID-19. CDR3 length: 15 residues. Per the germline V gene, CDR1 is SQVTM and CDR2 is ANQGSEA. Trimming shortened V by 5 bases and J by 1 base, and 17 bases separated the two germline ends. The sequenced sample consisted of peripheral blood. This TCR derives from a woman over 75 with acute or convalescent COVID-19. V gene TRBV29-1 combines with J gene TRBJ2-5; TRBD1 might be the D (6 bases). The DNA of the CDR3 is TGCAGCGTTACTCCTAACAGGGCCCTCCAAGAGACCCAGTACTTC. As protein: CSVTPNRALQETQYF.